These 12 T cell receptor beta chains share one sample of origin, sequenced in a study of OX40 agonist ivuxolimab in advanced cancers. Method: immunoSEQ multiplex PCR; TCRdb's copy keeps in-frame clones and lacks some. The table has roughly 50,000 clones, 70% to 90% seen once. This specimen consisted of CD4+ or CD8+ T cells sorted from blood, obtained in a trial of the OX40 agonist ivuxolimab. Receptors were obtained from an adult with an advanced solid tumor such as melanoma, head and neck, liver or kidney cancer.

The rearrangement joins TRBV4-3 to TRBJ2-5; D possibly uses TRBD1 or TRBD2 (5 bases each). V was pared by 0 bases and J by 5 bases, with 13 bases between. CDR1 and CDR2 (germline): LGHNA, YSLEER. This CDR3 region has 15 residues. CDR3: CASSQDPGTWETQYF. The CDR3 DNA reads as TGCGCCAGCAGCCAAGACCCAGGGACGTGGGAGACCCAGTACTTC.

The rearrangement links TRBV5-6 to TRBJ1-1, with D perhaps TRBD1 (6 bases). Germline V lookup: CDR1 SGHDT, CDR2 YYEEEE. The V gene lost 4 bases and the J gene lost 1 base, with 14 bases spanning the gap. The length of the CDR3 is 15 residues. CDR3 sequence: CASSPFGGPNTEAFF. CDR3 DNA sequence: TGTGCCAGCAGCCCGTTTGGGGGCCCGAACACTGAAGCTTTCTTT.

The V and J genes are TRBV10-2 and TRBJ2-2; D is unresolved. The V end lost 5 bases, the J end lost 0 bases, and 16 bases lay between the germline ends. This CDR3 is built from 17 residues. Per the germline V gene, CDR1 is WSHSY and CDR2 is SAAADI. The CDR3 here is CASSSGVKGTNTGELFF. The CDR3 DNA reads TGCGCCAGCAGTAGTGGGGTTAAGGGTACGAACACCGGGGAGCTGTTTTTT.

J is TRBJ2-3 and V is TRBV4-3; possibly TRBD2 for D (5 bases). CDR1 is LGHNA, CDR2 YSLEER, per germline. CDR3 size: 17 residues. V gave up 1 base and J gave up 1 base, with 15 bases separating them. The CDR3 sequence is CASSQVASGPGTDTQYF. The CDR3 DNA sequence: TGCGCCAGCAGCCAAGTGGCAAGCGGACCAGGCACAGATACGCAGTATTTT.

Note on this clone: One end of the junction fails to match germline, which may point to a read error. The V gene is TRBV25-1, the J gene TRBJ1-2; 7 bases match TRBD1. Germline V CDR1 and CDR2: MGHDK, SYGVNS. This CDR3 has 12 amino acids. This chain's CDR3 is CASSGPGQSLGF. Here the CDR3 DNA reads TGTGCCAGCAGTGGCCCGGGACAGAGTCTAGGCTTC.

The genes are TRBV7-8 and TRBJ2-1, with TRBD2 matching 13 bases. V trimming: 4 bases; J trimming: 10 bases; junction bases outside the gene matches: 7. The CDR3 runs 15 residues. Germline V gene sequence: CDR1 SGHVS, CDR2 FQNEAQ. In DNA, the CDR3 is TGTGCCAGCAGCTCGGGACTAGCGGGGTCCCAAGAGCAGTTCTTC. Translating it yields CASSSGLAGSQEQFF.

The CDR3 region is CASSLGGGLWNEQFF. CDR3 nucleotides: TGTGCCAGCAGCCTGGGCGGGGGGCTCTGGAATGAGCAGTTCTTC. This chain joins TRBV5-6 and TRBJ2-1; 8 nucleotides align to TRBD2. V trimming: 4 bases; J trimming: 7 bases; junction bases outside the gene matches: 10. Germline-derived CDR1 and CDR2 are SGHDT and YYEEEE. This CDR3 has 15 residues.

The chain has TRBV4-3 and TRBJ1-5; possibly TRBD1 for D (6 bases). The CDR3 runs 13 residues. Germline loops: CDR1 LGHNA, CDR2 YSLEER. Trimming took 3 bases from V and 5 from J, leaving 8 bases between them. CDR3 nucleotide sequence: TGCGCCAGCAGCCAGTACAGGGATCAGCCCCAGCATTTT. As protein: CASSQYRDQPQHF.

This chain connects TRBV7-2 to TRBJ2-6; maybe TRBD1 (6 bases). The germline V gene has CDR1 SGHTA and CDR2 FQGNSA. CDR3 size: 16 residues. Trimming removed 1 base from V and 4 bases from J, with 11 bases in between. The CDR3 DNA sequence: TGTGCCAGCAGCTTAGTACAGGGATACGGGGCCAACGTCCTGACTTTC. Protein: CASSLVQGYGANVLTF.

The chain recombines TRBV7-2 with TRBJ2-1; TRBD2 might be the D (7 bases). This CDR3 comprises 14 residues. The V end lost 8 bases, the J end lost 4 bases, and 15 bases lay between the germline ends. Germline CDR1 SGHTA, CDR2 FQGNSA. The chain's CDR3 is CASLGGGPYNEQFF. As DNA, the CDR3 is TGTGCCAGCTTAGGGGGAGGGCCTTACAATGAGCAGTTCTTC.

This sequence joins TRBV5-1 and TRBJ2-3; 7 positions match TRBD1. Germline CDR1 SGHRS, CDR2 YFSETQ. The CDR3 covers 14 residues. The V gene end was trimmed by 4 bases and the J gene end by 1 base; junction bases not matched to a gene: 3. CDR3 bases: TGCGCCAGCAGCATCGGGACAGGCACAGATACGCAGTATTTT. Translation: CASSIGTGTDTQYF. The variable domain in full, completed from reference TRBV5-1 and TRBJ2-3, reads KAGVTQTPRYLIKTRGQQVTLSCSPISGHRSVSWYQQTPGQGLQFLFEYFSETQRNKGNFPGRFSGRQFSNSRSEMNVSTLELGDSALYLCASSIGTGTDTQYFGPGTRLTVL.

This chain links TRBV5-1 with TRBJ2-7; D uncertain. The V end lost 4 bases, the J end lost 2 bases, and 13 bases lay between the germline ends. Germline V gene sequence: CDR1 SGHRS, CDR2 YFSETQ. The length of the CDR3 is 14 residues. CDR3 bases: TGCGCCAGCAGCCTAGACAAGGGCCCCTACGAGCAGTACTTC. This gives the protein CASSLDKGPYEQYF.